This entry lists 24 T cell receptor beta chains sequenced from one sample in a study of blood T cell repertoires in COVID-19. Produced via immunoSEQ multiplex PCR; TCRdb's table is partial and in-frame only. The profile shows 250,000 to 300,000 clones, about 90% of them singletons. Material: peripheral blood. Receptor source: a woman in her sixties with COVID-19, enrolled during active disease.

V is TRBV5-4 and J is TRBJ2-3; a weak D match, TRBD1 (7 bases). Germline CDR1 SGHNT, CDR2 YYREEE (reference sequence). V lost 0 bases and J 3 bases, leaving 11 bases between the germline ends. The CDR3 length is 15 residues. CDR3 bases: TGTGCCAGCAGCTTGGGCGCAGGGGGGACAGATACGCAGTATTTT. Encoded protein: CASSLGAGGTDTQYF.

This rearrangement joins TRBV2 to TRBJ2-7; D ambiguous. With 5 bases removed from V and 4 bases from J, the gap between germline ends came to 6 bases. CDR1 is SNHLY and CDR2 is FYNNEI in the germline V gene. The CDR3 loop spans 11 amino acids. For the CDR3, the DNA is TGTGCCAGCAGTCTCCCGTACGAGCAGTACTTC. It is translated as CASSLPYEQYF.

V and J are TRBV7-3 and TRBJ1-1; D gene uncertain. Trimming took 3 bases from V and 3 from J, leaving 8 bases between them. The germline V gene encodes CDR1 SGHTA and CDR2 FQGTGA. The CDR3 sequence is 13 residues long. For the CDR3, the DNA is TGTGCCAGCAGCTTGGCCGAGGACACTGAAGCTTTCTTT. Translated: CASSLAEDTEAFF.

This sequence joins TRBV7-9 and TRBJ2-1; D is perhaps TRBD2 (6 bases). The V end was cut by 5 bases, the J end by 0 bases, with 11 bases between. Germline V CDR1 and CDR2: SEHNR, FQNEAQ (reference sequence). The length of the CDR3 is 15 residues. DNA for the CDR3: TGTGCCAGCAGCCCCCGGGGGATCTCCTACAATGAGCAGTTCTTC. Translating it yields CASSPRGISYNEQFF.

The chain employs TRBV9 and TRBJ1-6; the match to TRBD1 covers 9 bases. In germline, CDR1 is SGDLS, CDR2 YYNGEE. The CDR3 has 16 amino acids. V lost 3 bases and J lost 1; bases outside the gene matches: 2. The CDR3 loop reads CASSDGQGSYNSPLHF. In nucleotides, the CDR3 is TGTGCCAGCAGCGACGGACAGGGGTCCTATAATTCACCCCTCCACTTT.

V gene TRBV7-2 combines with J gene TRBJ2-7; 9 bases are a match to TRBD1. CDR3 length equals 14 residues. Germline V gives CDR1 SGHTA, CDR2 FQGNSA. J gave up 3 bases and V 3 bases, and 3 bases lay outside the gene matches. The CDR3 nucleotides read TGTGCCAGCAGCTTTGGGACAGGGATCTACGAGCAGTACTTC. Its protein is CASSFGTGIYEQYF. Combining the CDR3 with reference TRBV7-2 and TRBJ2-7 gives the whole variable domain GAGVSQSPSNKVTEKGKDVELRCDPISGHTALYWYRQSLGQGLEFLIYFQGNSAPDKSGLPSDRFSAERTGGSVSTLTIQRTQQEDSAVYLCASSFGTGIYEQYFGPGTRLTVT.

This clone was counted only a few times. J is TRBJ2-1 and V is TRBV7-8; TRBD2 matches at 10 bases. The CDR3 has 14 amino acids. With V trimmed by 8 bases and J by 5 bases, 6 bases remained unmatched. CDR1 and CDR2 from the germline V gene are SGHVS and FQNEAQ. The CDR3 bases are TGTGCCAGCCTTAGGACTAGCGGTGACAATGAGCAGTTCTTC. It yields the protein CASLRTSGDNEQFF.

This chain connects TRBV7-2 to TRBJ1-2; weak D call: TRBD1 (6 bases). Germline V gives CDR1 SGHTA, CDR2 FQGNSA. The CDR3 has 14 amino acids. Trimming removed 2 bases at V and 5 bases at J, with 12 bases between. Here the CDR3 DNA reads TGTGCCAGCAGCTTAAGTTGGGGGCAATATGGCTACACCTTC. Translation gives CASSLSWGQYGYTF.

The gene calls are TRBV6-2 or TRBV6-3 and TRBJ2-6, with a possible D match to TRBD1 (5 bases). CDR3 length equals 15 residues. The V gene lost 5 bases and the J gene lost 2 bases, with 10 bases spanning the gap. Germline V lookup: CDR1 MNHEY, CDR2 SVGEGT. The CDR3: CASSRQFTGANVLTF. Here the CDR3 DNA reads TGTGCCAGCAGTCGACAGTTTACTGGGGCCAACGTCCTGACTTTC.

Regarding this clone: Other nucleotide sequences from this sample produce the same CDR3. The chain employs TRBV4-2 and TRBJ1-1, with D unclear. The V gene lost 4 bases and the J gene lost 4 bases, with 7 bases spanning the gap. CDR3 length: 12 residues. The germline gives CDR1 LGHNA, CDR2 YNFKEQ. CDR3 region: CASSPRGTEAFF. The CDR3 region has the DNA TGTGCCAGCAGCCCCAGAGGCACTGAAGCTTTCTTT.

The chain uses TRBV5-4 and TRBJ1-2; maybe TRBD1 (5 bases). Germline loops: CDR1 SGHNT, CDR2 YYREEE (reference sequence). V lost 1 base and J 0 bases, leaving 7 bases between the germline ends. This CDR3 has 14 amino acids. DNA of the CDR3: TGTGCCAGCAGCTTGTCCAGGGCTAACTATGGCTACACCTTC. Its translation is CASSLSRANYGYTF. The full variable domain, completed using reference TRBV5-4 and TRBJ1-2, is ETGVTQSPTHLIKTRGQQVTLRCSSQSGHNTVSWYQQALGQGPQFIFQYYREEENGRGNFPPRFSGLQFPNYSSELNVNALELDDSALYLCASSLSRANYGYTFGSGTRLTVV.

This rearrangement joins TRBV2 to TRBJ2-2; D might be TRBD2 (6 bases). The CDR3 sequence is 13 residues long. Germline CDR1 and CDR2: SNHLY and FYNNEI. V lost 7 bases and J 8 bases, leaving 14 bases between the germline ends. This chain's CDR3 is CASNGLASGELFF. CDR3 sequence (DNA): TGTGCCAGCAACGGGCTAGCGTCAGGGGAGCTGTTTTTT.

The DNA for the CDR3 is TGTGCCAGCTCACCACCCGGGAGGCATGGTGGAAACACCATATATTTT. It codes for CASSPPGRHGGNTIYF. This chain uses TRBV18 with TRBJ1-3; no clear D. The V gene lost 0 bases and the J gene lost 3 bases, with 12 bases spanning the gap. The CDR3 is 16 residues long. Germline CDR1 and CDR2: KGHSH and LQKENI.

The chain uses TRBV7-9 and TRBJ1-2, with D possibly TRBD1 on 5 matching bases. The germline gives CDR1 SEHNR, CDR2 FQNEAQ (reference sequence). CDR3 length: 14 residues. The V end lost 1 base, the J end lost 8 bases, and 14 bases lay between the germline ends. CDR3 region: CASSLVGGSDGYTF. DNA for the CDR3: TGTGCCAGCAGCTTAGTGGGGGGGTCCGACGGCTACACCTTC.

The CDR3 coding sequence is TGTGCCATCCAACCCGGGACAGGGTTCTACAATGAGCAGTTCTTC. Encoded protein: CAIQPGTGFYNEQFF. This chain links TRBV25-1 with TRBJ2-1, with TRBD1 matching over 9 bases. Germline V gene data show CDR1 as MGHDK and CDR2 as SYGVNS. CDR3 length: 15 residues. J gave up 3 bases and V 10 bases, and 10 bases lay outside the gene matches.

J is TRBJ1-4 and V is TRBV5-1; D possibly corresponds to TRBD1 (6 bases). The CDR3 has 15 residues. CDR1 is SGHRS, CDR2 YFSETQ, per germline. Trimming pared 0 bases from V and 4 bases from J, leaving 10 bases between. The DNA for the CDR3 is TGCGCCAGCAGCTTGGGCACAGGGTTTAATGAAAAACTGTTTTTT. Its translation is CASSLGTGFNEKLFF. The full variable domain, completed using reference TRBV5-1 and TRBJ1-4, is KAGVTQTPRYLIKTRGQQVTLSCSPISGHRSVSWYQQTPGQGLQFLFEYFSETQRNKGNFPGRFSGRQFSNSRSEMNVSTLELGDSALYLCASSLGTGFNEKLFFGSGTQLSVL.

The chain is built from TRBV5-4 and TRBJ1-1, with D uncertain. Germline V lookup: CDR1 SGHNT, CDR2 YYREEE (reference sequence). This CDR3 is built from 15 residues. With 1 base removed from V and 6 bases from J, the gap between germline ends came to 16 bases. Here the CDR3 reads CASSLMLEVKAEAFF. CDR3 coding DNA: TGTGCCAGCAGCTTGATGCTTGAGGTGAAGGCTGAAGCTTTCTTT.

The chain joins TRBV5-5 to TRBJ2-2, with a tentative D call TRBD2 (5 bases). The CDR3 extends over 14 amino acids. CDR1 and CDR2 (germline): SGHKS, YYEKEE (reference sequence). V lost 0 bases and J lost 6, with 9 bases in between. This CDR3 is CASSLGGISGELFF. The CDR3 coding sequence is TGTGCCAGCAGCTTGGGAGGGATCTCCGGGGAGCTGTTTTTT.

The chain couples TRBV4-1 to TRBJ1-1, with D perhaps matching TRBD1 (6 bases). This CDR3 is built from 14 residues. V shed 4 bases and J shed 0 bases, with 9 bases lying between them. In germline, CDR1 is MGHRA, CDR2 YSYEKL. The CDR3 spells CASSRGQMNTEAFF. The CDR3 DNA follows: TGCGCCAGCAGCCGCGGACAGATGAACACTGAAGCTTTCTTT.

CDR3 coding DNA: TGTGCCAGCAGCCCAGGCCCCCGGGGTTCACCCCTCCACTTT. Translation gives CASSPGPRGSPLHF. The chain carries TRBV7-8 and TRBJ1-6; unclear D gene. V gave up 5 bases and J gave up 9 bases, with 14 bases separating them. CDR3 length: 14 amino acids. Germline CDR1 is SGHVS and CDR2 is FQNEAQ. Complete variable domain (other parts from reference TRBV7-8 and TRBJ1-6): GAGVSQSPRYKVAKRGQDVALRCDPISGHVSLFWYQQALGQGPEFLTYFQNEAQLDKSGLPSDRFFAERPEGSVSTLKIQRTQQEDSAVYLCASSPGPRGSPLHFGNGTRLTVT.

The V call is TRBV29-1, the J call TRBJ1-4, with 10 bases aligning to TRBD1. This CDR3 has 16 residues. Germline CDR1 and CDR2: SQVTM and ANQGSEA. The V gene end was trimmed by 3 bases and the J gene end by 3 bases; junction bases not matched to a gene: 7. In DNA form, the CDR3 reads TGCAGCGTTGACGGCGGGACAGGGGCACCTAATGAAAAACTGTTTTTT. It specifies CSVDGGTGAPNEKLFF.

This chain uses TRBV7-9 with TRBJ1-6, with TRBD1 identical over 8 bases. Germline-derived CDR1 and CDR2 are SEHNR and FQNEAQ (reference sequence). The CDR3 spans 16 residues. V lost 5 bases, J lost 12 bases, and 15 bases stayed unmatched. The chain's CDR3 is CASSSMIQGGRGPLHF. For the CDR3, the DNA is TGTGCCAGCAGCAGCATGATACAGGGGGGTCGCGGACCCCTCCACTTT.

The chain is built from TRBV30 and TRBJ1-2; D is uncertain. The ends were cut back, 2 bases at V and 4 bases at J, with 14 bases in the middle. The germline gives CDR1 GTSNPN, CDR2 SVGIG (reference sequence). This CDR3 has 14 amino acids. The DNA for the CDR3 is TGTGCCTGGAGTCCGACCCCAGGAGGCTATGGCTACACCTTC. Encoded protein: CAWSPTPGGYGYTF.

V and J are TRBV4-2 and TRBJ1-1, with D possibly matching TRBD1 (6 bases). The CDR3 loop spans 13 amino acids. CDR1 is LGHNA, CDR2 YNFKEQ, per germline. The V end lost 0 bases, the J end lost 11 bases, and 13 bases lay between the germline ends. DNA of the CDR3: TGTGCCAGCAGCCAAGACAGGGAGCAGGGGGCTTTCTTT. Translation: CASSQDREQGAFF.